The entry below describes one TCR beta chain. Its antigen is still unknown. The source of the sample is a study of cytomegalovirus exposure and HLA in healthy donors. With 60 Vbeta and 13 Jbeta primers, the PCR was carried out. Clones were read by immunoSEQ multiplex PCR, and TCRdb kept only the in-frame ones, dropping some. The sample shows just under 250,000 clones, more than 75% of them seen only once. Study-level points and caveats: In most subjects, TCR beta sequences reportedly gave accurate predictions of HLA-A and HLA-B alleles. The study recorded 164 TCR beta chains that were cytomegalovirus-associated. A later examination showed that TCR association rates differed by HLA locus, with DRB1 most and HLA-C fewest.

This clonotype was sampled from a woman in her 40s in good health and CMV-seropositive. Sequenced sample: PBMCs.

This CDR3 reads CASRTGGYEQYF. The CDR3 DNA reads as TGTGCCAGTCGGACAGGGGGCTACGAGCAGTACTTC. V and J are TRBV6-1 and TRBJ2-7, with 10 bases matching TRBD1. V shed 9 bases and J 3 bases; nucleotides not matched to a gene: 2. The CDR3 sequence is 12 residues long. Germline V CDR1 and CDR2: MNHNS, SASEGT.